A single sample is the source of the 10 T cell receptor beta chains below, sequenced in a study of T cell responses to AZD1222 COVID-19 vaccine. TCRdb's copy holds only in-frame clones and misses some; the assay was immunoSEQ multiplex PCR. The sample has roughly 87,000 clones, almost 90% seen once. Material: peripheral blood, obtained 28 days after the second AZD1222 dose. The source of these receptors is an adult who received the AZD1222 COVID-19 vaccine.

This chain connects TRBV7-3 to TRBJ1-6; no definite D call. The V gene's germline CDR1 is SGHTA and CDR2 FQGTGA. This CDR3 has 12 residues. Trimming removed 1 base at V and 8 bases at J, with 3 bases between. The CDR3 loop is CASSLRDSPLHF. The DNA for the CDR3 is TGTGCCAGCAGCTTAAGGGATTCACCCCTCCACTTT.

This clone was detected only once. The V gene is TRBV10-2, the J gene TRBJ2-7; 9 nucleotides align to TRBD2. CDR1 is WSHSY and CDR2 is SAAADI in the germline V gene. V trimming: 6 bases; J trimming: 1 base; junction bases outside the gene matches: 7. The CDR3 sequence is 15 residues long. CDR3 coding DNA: TGCGCCAGCAGACACACCAGCGGGAGGTCCTACGAGCAGTACTTC. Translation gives CASRHTSGRSYEQYF.

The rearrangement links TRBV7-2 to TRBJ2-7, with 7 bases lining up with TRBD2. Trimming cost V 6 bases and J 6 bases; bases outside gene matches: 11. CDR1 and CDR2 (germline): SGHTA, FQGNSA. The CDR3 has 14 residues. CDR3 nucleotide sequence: TGTGCCAGCAGTTCCAGGGACTATCAACGCGAGCAGTACTTC. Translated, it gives CASSSRDYQREQYF.

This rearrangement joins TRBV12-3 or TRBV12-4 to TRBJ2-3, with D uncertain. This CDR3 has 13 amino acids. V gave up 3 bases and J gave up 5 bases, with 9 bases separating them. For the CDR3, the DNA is TGTGCCAGCAGTTTCGTTCGAGGAGATACGCAGTATTTT. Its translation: CASSFVRGDTQYF.

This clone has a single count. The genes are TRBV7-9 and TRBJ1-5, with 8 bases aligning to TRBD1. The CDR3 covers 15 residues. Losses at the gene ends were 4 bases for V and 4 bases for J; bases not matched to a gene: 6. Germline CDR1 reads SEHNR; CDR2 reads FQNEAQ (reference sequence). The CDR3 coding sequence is TGTGCCAGCAGCTCCGGGACAGGTAATAATCAGCCCCAGCATTTT. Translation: CASSSGTGNNQPQHF.

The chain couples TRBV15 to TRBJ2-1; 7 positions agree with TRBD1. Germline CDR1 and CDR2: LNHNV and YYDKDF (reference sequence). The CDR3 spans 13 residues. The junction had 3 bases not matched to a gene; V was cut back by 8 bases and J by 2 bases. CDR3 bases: TGTGCCACCCTGAGGGGGCCCTACAATGAGCAGTTCTTC. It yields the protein CATLRGPYNEQFF.

The CDR3 loop is CASKDAGYNSPLHF. The CDR3 coding sequence is TGTGCCAGCAAGGACGCGGGCTATAATTCACCCCTCCACTTT. V usage is TRBV2 and J usage is TRBJ1-6, with D unresolved. Trimming cost V 7 bases and J 3 bases, with 10 bases left between them. The CDR3 length is 14 residues. Germline CDR1 SNHLY, CDR2 FYNNEI.

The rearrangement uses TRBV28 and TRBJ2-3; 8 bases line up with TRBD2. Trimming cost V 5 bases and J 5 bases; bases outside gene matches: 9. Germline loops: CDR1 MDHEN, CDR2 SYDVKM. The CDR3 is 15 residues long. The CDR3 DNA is TGTGCCAGCAGTCGGAGCGGGAGACAAAGAGATACGCAGTATTTT. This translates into CASSRSGRQRDTQYF.

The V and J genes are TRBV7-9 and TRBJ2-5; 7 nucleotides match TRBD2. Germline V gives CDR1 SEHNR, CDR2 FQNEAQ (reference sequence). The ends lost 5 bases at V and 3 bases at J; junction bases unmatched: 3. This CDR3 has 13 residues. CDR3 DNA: TGTGCCAGCAGCCGAAGCGGGGAAGAGACCCAGTACTTC. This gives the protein CASSRSGEETQYF.

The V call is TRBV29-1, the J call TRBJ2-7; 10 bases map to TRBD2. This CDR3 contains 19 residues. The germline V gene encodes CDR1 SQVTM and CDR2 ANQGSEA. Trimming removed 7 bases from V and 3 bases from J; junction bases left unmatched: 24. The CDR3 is CSASERASGSSTKFYEQYF. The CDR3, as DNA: TGCAGCGCTTCAGAAAGGGCTAGCGGGAGTTCGACTAAGTTCTACGAGCAGTACTTC.